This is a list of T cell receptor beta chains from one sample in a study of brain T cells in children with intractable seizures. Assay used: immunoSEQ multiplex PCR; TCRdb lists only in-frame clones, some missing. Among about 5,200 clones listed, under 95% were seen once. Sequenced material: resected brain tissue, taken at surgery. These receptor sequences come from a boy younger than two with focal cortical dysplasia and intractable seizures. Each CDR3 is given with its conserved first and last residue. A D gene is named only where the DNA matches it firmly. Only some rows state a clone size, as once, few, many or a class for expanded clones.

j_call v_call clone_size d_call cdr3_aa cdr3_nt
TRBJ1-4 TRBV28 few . CASSLGLWSLGTADGEKLFF TGTGCCAGCAGTTTGGGGCTTTGGTCCTTGGGCACGGCCGACGGGGAAAAACTGTTTTTT
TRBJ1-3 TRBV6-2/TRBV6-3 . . CASSYSTFSGNTIYF TGTGCCAGCAGTTACTCGACGTTCTCTGGAAACACCATATATTTT
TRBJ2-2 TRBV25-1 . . CASSGGDRDTGELFF TGTGCCAGCAGTGGGGGGGATAGAGACACCGGGGAGCTGTTTTTT
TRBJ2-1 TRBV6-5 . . CAAVQGGRSYNEQFF TGTGCCGCCGTACAGGGAGGGCGCTCCTACAATGAGCAGTTCTTC
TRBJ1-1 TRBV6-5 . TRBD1 CASRREGAVSTEAFF TGTGCCAGCAGAAGGGAGGGGGCTGTGAGCACTGAAGCTTTCTTT
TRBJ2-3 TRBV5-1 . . CASSFGQSTDTQYF TGCGCCAGCAGCTTCGGACAGAGCACAGATACGCAGTATTTT
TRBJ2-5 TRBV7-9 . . CASSLMTEGETQYF TGTGCCAGCAGCTTAATGACCGAGGGAGAGACCCAGTACTTC
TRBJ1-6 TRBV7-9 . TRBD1 CASSLGLGTGSSPLHF TGTGCCAGCAGCTTAGGTCTAGGGACAGGGTCTTCACCCCTCCACTTT
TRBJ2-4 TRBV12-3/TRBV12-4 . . CASSRDNKNIQYF TGTGCCAGCAGCCGGGACAACAAAAACATTCAGTACTTC
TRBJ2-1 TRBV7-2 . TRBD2 CASSLATSGGAGSEQFF TGTGCCAGCAGCTTAGCGACTAGCGGGGGGGCCGGGTCTGAGCAGTTCTTC
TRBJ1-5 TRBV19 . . CASSPGGSVQPQHF TGTGCCAGTTCCCCGGGGGGCTCGGTTCAGCCCCAGCATTTT
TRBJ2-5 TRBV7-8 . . CASSHPGAGKETQYF TGTGCCAGCAGCCACCCGGGGGCAGGGAAGGAGACCCAGTACTTC
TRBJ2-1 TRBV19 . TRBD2 CASRLADLNYNEQFF TGTGCCAGTAGGCTAGCGGATCTAAACTACAATGAGCAGTTCTTC
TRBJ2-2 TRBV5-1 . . CASSSPRGPNTGELFF TGCGCCAGCAGCTCGCCTAGGGGTCCGAACACCGGGGAGCTGTTTTTT
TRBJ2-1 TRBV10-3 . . CAILWVNEQFF TGTGCCATCTTGTGGGTAAATGAGCAGTTCTTC
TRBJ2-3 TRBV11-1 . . CASSSRMTINSDTQYF TGTGCCAGCAGCTCCCGAATGACCATCAACTCTGATACGCAGTATTTT
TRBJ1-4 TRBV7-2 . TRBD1 CASSGGQGAFEKLFF TGTGCCAGCAGCGGGGGACAGGGGGCTTTTGAAAAACTGTTTTTT